The clone carrying this TCR beta chain was seen a handful of times. This sample stems from a study of blood T cell repertoires in COVID-19. At the level of the study: Spain, Italy and the United States supplied samples that represented acute and convalescent COVID-19. PBMCs, B-cell-depleted T cells, or T cells were the source of the cDNA or gDNA that made up the material.

In the authors' workflow: Estimates of nucleated cell counts were drawn from the amplification of reference gene primers. Profiling relied on immunoSEQ multiplex PCR, and the TCRdb table lists in-frame clones only, not all of them. V and J calls and clone size follow that table, whereas D and trimming were derived from the DNA. The sample lists approximately 100,000 clones; more than 75% were seen once. V lost 5 bases, J lost 3 bases, and 3 bases stayed unmatched. Germline CDR1 and CDR2: MDHEN and SYDVKM. This CDR3 is 14 amino acids long. The TCR sequence derives from a woman in her 30s with acute or convalescent COVID-19. The chain links TRBV28 to TRBJ1-4; 7 nucleotides line up with TRBD1. Sequenced input: peripheral blood. CDR3 protein: CASSTGQANEKLFF. CDR3 DNA sequence: TGTGCCAGCAGTACAGGACAGGCTAATGAAAAACTGTTTTTT.